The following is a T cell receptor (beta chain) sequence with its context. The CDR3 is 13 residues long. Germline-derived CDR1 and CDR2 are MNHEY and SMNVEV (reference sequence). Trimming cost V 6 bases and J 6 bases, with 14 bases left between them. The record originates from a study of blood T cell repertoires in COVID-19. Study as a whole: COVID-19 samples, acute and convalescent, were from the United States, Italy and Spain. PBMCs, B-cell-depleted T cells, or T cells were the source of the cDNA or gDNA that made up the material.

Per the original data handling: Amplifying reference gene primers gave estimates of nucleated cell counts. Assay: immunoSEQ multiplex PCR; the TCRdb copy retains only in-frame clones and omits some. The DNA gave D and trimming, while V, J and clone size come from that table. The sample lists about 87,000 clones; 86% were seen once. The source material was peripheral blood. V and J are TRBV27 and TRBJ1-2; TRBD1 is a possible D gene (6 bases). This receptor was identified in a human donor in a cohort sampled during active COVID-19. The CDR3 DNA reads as TGTGCCAGCAGGGCGGGGGGGGCCCATGGCTACACCTTC. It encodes CASRAGGAHGYTF.